Below, 22 T cell receptor beta chains from the same sample are listed, as sequenced in a study of blood T cell repertoires in COVID-19. Assay: immunoSEQ multiplex PCR; the TCRdb copy retains only in-frame clones and omits some. The sample lists a few hundred thousand clones, 65% to 85% occurring once. The sample comprised peripheral blood. These receptors were collected from a person aged 65 to 79 with COVID-19, enrolled during active disease.

In regard to this clone: The same CDR3 can be traced to other DNA sequences in this sample. V usage is TRBV7-2 and J usage is TRBJ1-1; D ambiguous. The V gene lost 4 bases and the J gene lost 3 bases, with 3 bases spanning the gap. From germline, CDR1 is SGHTA and CDR2 FQGNSA. The CDR3 length is 11 residues. The CDR3 DNA reads TGTGCCAGCAGCTCAGACACTGAAGCTTTCTTT. Protein: CASSSDTEAFF.

This chain joins TRBV19 and TRBJ1-5, with a tentative D call TRBD1 (6 bases). Trimming shortened V by 5 bases and J by 6 bases, and 11 bases separated the two germline ends. Germline V gene data show CDR1 as LNHDA and CDR2 as SQIVND (reference sequence). CDR3 length: 13 residues. The CDR3, as DNA: TGTGCCAGTAGTGGGGGGGCGGTTCAGCCCCAGCATTTT. Amino acid sequence: CASSGGAVQPQHF. Full variable domain (rest looked up from reference TRBV19 and TRBJ1-5): DGGITQSPKYLFRKEGQNVTLSCEQNLNHDAMYWYRQDPGQGLRLIYYSQIVNDFQKGDIAEGYSVSREKKESFPLTVTSAQKNPTAFYLCASSGGAVQPQHFGDGTRLSIL.

The chain employs TRBV5-8 and TRBJ1-2; weak D call: TRBD1 (6 bases). This CDR3 spans 11 amino acids. The germline V gene has CDR1 SGHTS and CDR2 YDEGEE. The V gene lost 4 bases and the J gene lost 10 bases, with 11 bases spanning the gap. CDR3 in DNA: TGTGCCAGCAGCCTACAGGGTCCCTACACCTTC. Protein: CASSLQGPYTF.

The V gene is TRBV7-2, the J gene TRBJ1-1; 7 bases line up with TRBD1. Unmatched junction bases numbered 14, after V lost 4 bases and J lost 6 bases. There are 16 residues in the CDR3. Germline V CDR1 and CDR2: SGHTA, FQGNSA. The CDR3: CASSSYRGRVGSEAFF. The CDR3 nucleotides are TGTGCCAGCAGCTCATACAGGGGTCGAGTTGGGTCTGAAGCTTTCTTT.

V gene TRBV3-1 (or the pseudogene TRBV3-2) combines with J gene TRBJ1-5; 10 bases are shared with TRBD1. J lost 8 bases, V lost 0 bases, and 13 bases had no gene match. The CDR3 covers 18 residues. The germline CDR1 and CDR2 sequences are LGHDT and YNNKEL (reference sequence). In nucleotides, the CDR3 is TGTGCCAGCAGCCAAGAGGGTCGATCGACAGGGGGCCAGAAGCCCCAGCATTTT. Its protein product is CASSQEGRSTGGQKPQHF.

The rearrangement joins TRBV19 to TRBJ2-3, with a possible D match to TRBD1 (5 bases). Trimming took 4 bases from V and 2 from J, leaving 10 bases between them. This CDR3 is 14 amino acids long. Germline V gene lookup returns CDR1 LNHDA and CDR2 SQIVND (reference sequence). Here the CDR3 DNA reads TGTGCCAGTAGTAACTACAGGAACACAGATACGCAGTATTTT. Encoded protein: CASSNYRNTDTQYF.

The chain has TRBV30 and TRBJ2-5; TRBD1 might be the D (5 bases). CDR1 and CDR2 from the germline V gene are GTSNPN and SVGIG (reference sequence). Deletions cut 5 bases from V and 5 bases from J, with 15 bases between. There are 13 residues in the CDR3. CDR3 in DNA: TGTGCCTGGGCCTCAGGGATTTTGGAGACCCAGTACTTC. Translating it yields CAWASGILETQYF.

This sequence joins TRBV24-1 and TRBJ1-1, with D unresolved. The germline V and J ends were trimmed by 7 bases and 2 bases, with 10 bases remaining between them. Per germline, CDR1 KGHDR and CDR2 SFDVKD. The CDR3 spans 13 residues. This CDR3 reads CATRGELNTEAFF. Here the CDR3 DNA reads TGTGCCACCAGGGGTGAACTAAACACTGAAGCTTTCTTT.

The chain carries TRBV15 and TRBJ2-5; a possible D gene is TRBD1 (6 bases). V was cut by 5 bases and J by 3 bases, with 19 bases left in between. The CDR3 runs to 16 residues. Germline V lookup: CDR1 LNHNV, CDR2 YYDKDF (reference sequence). The CDR3 coding sequence is TGTGCCACCAGCGGGTCGTTTTCAAAGGGGGAAGAGACCCAGTACTTC. This gives the protein CATSGSFSKGEETQYF.

The genes are TRBV11-1 and TRBJ2-3; D is ambiguous. V lost 6 bases and J 2 bases, leaving 12 bases between the germline ends. Germline values: CDR1 SGHAT, CDR2 FQDESV (reference sequence). The CDR3 loop spans 14 amino acids. This CDR3 reads CASRPTGATDTQYF. The DNA of the CDR3 is TGTGCCAGCAGACCCACCGGAGCCACAGATACGCAGTATTTT. The full variable domain, completed using reference TRBV11-1 and TRBJ2-3, is EAEVAQSPRYKITEKSQAVAFWCDPISGHATLYWYRQILGQGPELLVQFQDESVVDDSQLPKDRFSAERLKGVDSTLKIQPAELGDSAMYLCASRPTGATDTQYFGPGTRLTVL.

CDR3 protein: CASSQTGLLNQPQHF. The CDR3 nucleotides are TGTGCCAGCAGCCAAACGGGACTTTTAAATCAGCCCCAGCATTTT. The chain employs TRBV9 and TRBJ1-5; perhaps TRBD1 as D (5 bases). Germline CDR1 SGDLS, CDR2 YYNGEE. The V end was cut by 4 bases, the J end by 4 bases, with 15 bases between. The CDR3 runs to 15 residues. Supplemented by reference TRBV9 and TRBJ1-5, the full variable domain reads DSGVTQTPKHLITATGQRVTLRCSPRSGDLSVYWYQQSLDQGLQFLIQYYNGEERAKGNILERFSAQQFPDLHSELNLSSLELGDSALYFCASSQTGLLNQPQHFGDGTRLSIL.

This rearrangement joins TRBV19 to TRBJ1-1; weak D call: TRBD1 (6 bases). Germline V gene lookup returns CDR1 LNHDA and CDR2 SQIVND (reference sequence). Trimming cost V 5 bases and J 7 bases, with 11 bases left between them. This CDR3 has 12 amino acids. CDR3 nucleotides: TGTGCCAGTAGTTTGAAAGGGGGTGAAGCTTTCTTT. Protein: CASSLKGGEAFF.

The chain has TRBV7-8 and TRBJ1-5, with 7 bases identical to TRBD1. CDR3 size: 17 residues. The germline gives CDR1 SGHVS, CDR2 FQNEAQ. The V segment lost 5 bases and the J segment 4 bases; nucleotides outside the gene matches: 14. The CDR3 spells CASSPIQTGVRNQPQHF. The DNA for the CDR3 is TGTGCCAGCAGCCCCATACAAACAGGGGTGCGGAATCAGCCCCAGCATTTT. The entire variable domain, with the rest obtained from reference TRBV7-8 and TRBJ1-5, is as follows: GAGVSQSPRYKVAKRGQDVALRCDPISGHVSLFWYQQALGQGPEFLTYFQNEAQLDKSGLPSDRFFAERPEGSVSTLKIQRTQQEDSAVYLCASSPIQTGVRNQPQHFGDGTRLSIL.

The V gene is TRBV7-3, the J gene TRBJ2-3, with TRBD2 matching 9 bases. The CDR3 length is 15 residues. V gave up 3 bases and J gave up 3 bases; unmatched junction bases: 4. Germline V gene sequence: CDR1 SGHTA, CDR2 FQGTGA. The CDR3 nucleotides are TGTGCCAGCAGCTTGAACGCGGGAGGGACAGATACGCAGTATTTT. Translating gives CASSLNAGGTDTQYF.

The chain recombines TRBV18 with TRBJ1-5; no clear D. This CDR3 has 13 amino acids. CDR1 and CDR2 from the germline V gene are KGHSH and LQKENI. Trimming shortened V by 2 bases and J by 9 bases, and 11 bases separated the two germline ends. Here the CDR3 DNA reads TGTGCCAGCTCACCAGAGGGATGGGCGCCCCAGCATTTT. It is translated as CASSPEGWAPQHF. Based on the CDR3 plus reference TRBV18 and TRBJ1-5, the full variable domain is NAGVMQNPRHLVRRRGQEARLRCSPMKGHSHVYWYRQLPEEGLKFMVYLQKENIIDESGMPKERFSAEFPKEGPSILRIQQVVRGDSAAYFCASSPEGWAPQHFGDGTRLSIL.

The chain combines TRBV15 with TRBJ2-5; 8 positions match TRBD2. Trimming took 0 bases from V and 4 from J; bases not matched to a gene: 4. The CDR3 loop spans 15 amino acids. The germline V gene encodes CDR1 LNHNV and CDR2 YYDKDF (reference sequence). Here the CDR3 reads CATSREAGGRETQYF. The CDR3, as DNA: TGTGCCACCAGCAGAGAGGCGGGGGGAAGAGAGACCCAGTACTTC. Full variable domain (missing parts from reference TRBV15 and TRBJ2-5): DAMVIQNPRYQVTQFGKPVTLSCSQTLNHNVMYWYQQKSSQAPKLLFHYYDKDFNNEADTPDNFQSRRPNTSFCFLDIRSPGLGDTAMYLCATSREAGGRETQYFGPGTRLLVL.

The sample holds one count of this clone. The chain is built from TRBV10-3 and TRBJ2-1, with 9 bases lining up with TRBD2. The CDR3 totals 14 residues. Germline assignment: CDR1 ENHRY and CDR2 SYGVKD. Here the CDR3 DNA reads TGTGCATCTCTGGGCCTAGCGGGGAACAATGAGCAGTTCTTC. It codes for CASLGLAGNNEQFF.

The CDR3 spells CASSLTGGLSYEQYF. In DNA form, the CDR3 reads TGTGCCAGCAGCTTGACAGGGGGCTTATCCTACGAGCAGTACTTC. The gene calls are TRBV7-8 and TRBJ2-7; 10 positions match TRBD1. The CDR3 totals 15 residues. With V trimmed by 3 bases and J by 1 base, 3 bases remained unmatched. In germline, CDR1 is SGHVS, CDR2 FQNEAQ.

CDR3 loop: CASSQVAVAPGYQETQYF. DNA of the CDR3: TGTGCCAGCAGCCAAGTAGCGGTAGCGCCGGGGTACCAAGAGACCCAGTACTTC. This chain uses TRBV3-1 (or the pseudogene TRBV3-2) with TRBJ2-5; a possible D gene is TRBD2 (6 bases). CDR3 length equals 18 residues. The V gene's germline CDR1 is LGHDT and CDR2 YNNKEL (reference sequence). Trimming pared 1 base from V and 0 bases from J, leaving 18 bases between.

This chain links TRBV9 with TRBJ1-3; 8 positions agree with TRBD1. Germline V gene lookup returns CDR1 SGDLS and CDR2 YYNGEE. Trimming took 0 bases from V and 1 from J; bases not matched to a gene: 3. This CDR3 is 16 amino acids long. CDR3 sequence reads: CASSVGGTGSGNTIYF. DNA for the CDR3: TGTGCCAGCAGCGTAGGTGGGACAGGTTCTGGAAACACCATATATTTT.

This chain joins TRBV2 and TRBJ2-3, with a weak D call TRBD2 (5 bases). Trimming shortened V by 5 bases and J by 0 bases, and 9 bases separated the two germline ends. Germline values: CDR1 SNHLY, CDR2 FYNNEI. The CDR3 consists of 14 residues. CDR3 in DNA: TGTGCCAGCAGTAATAGACTAAGCACAGATACGCAGTATTTT. Translated: CASSNRLSTDTQYF.

This chain uses TRBV4-3 with TRBJ2-3, with D perhaps matching TRBD1 (5 bases). CDR3 length: 15 amino acids. CDR1 and CDR2 from the germline V gene are LGHNA and YSLEER. V lost 0 bases to trimming and J lost 3 bases, with 10 bases between them. The CDR3 DNA follows: TGCGCCAGCAGCCAAGAGTGGGGCGTAACAGATACGCAGTATTTT. Translated: CASSQEWGVTDTQYF.